This T cell receptor (beta chain) was captured in a study of CD4+ T cells in melanoma (dated by TCRdb to the early 2020s). Regarding the research as a whole: The study investigated neoantigen-specific CD4+ T cells in human melanoma. General study outcomes and caveats: The report described a correlation between neoantigen-specific CD4+ T cells and the function of CD8+ T cells, macrophages and B cells. Neoantigen-specific CD4+ T cells in melanoma were reported to have a range of differentiation states.

As regards this clone: Its specific antigen is unknown. No quality values exist for individual bases; no much larger clone is one base distant.

The library came from the immunoSEQ multiplex PCR assay. As stored in TCRdb, this immuneACCESS dataset retains in-frame rearrangements with V and J assigned. A fraction of the clones does not appear; measured against another copy, unresolved V genes explain less than half of the discrepancy, and the remainder lacks a known reason. The sample has about 140,000 clones on record, approximately 91% of them singletons. Less than 2% of the sample is in the top ten clones. The donors were melanoma patients. V is reduced by 3 bases and J by 5 bases, leaving a spacing of 11 bases between them. Including cysteine and phenylalanine, the CDR3 has 14 amino acids. Kept here is only the CDR3 DNA, which spans 42 bases and is read in frame from base 1. CDR1 and CDR2 were assigned from the germline V gene as SNHLY and FYNNEI.

The chain employs TRBV2 and TRBJ1-5, with the D gene uncertain. This TCR derives from a human donor with melanoma. The CDR3 is CASSDKGMDQPQHF. In nucleotide form, the sequence is TGTGCCAGCAGTGACAAAGGGATGGATCAGCCCCAGCATTTT.